The 28 T cell receptor beta chains below come from one sample, sequenced in a study of T-cell memory formation after mild COVID-19. TCRdb analysed the 5' RACE reads with MiXCR anew, one entry per CDR3 protein. In the table there are about 320,000 distinct CDR3 sequences, about 13% of which are singletons. Sequenced sample: PBMCs or a T cell subset sorted from them (not recorded which). The receptors shown here come from a young man who had mild COVID-19 (a few samples of this study predate the infection). Cell type and time point are not known.

There are a few counts of this clonotype. This chain links TRBV12-3 or TRBV12-4 with TRBJ2-1; TRBD2 agrees at 9 bases. Trimming removed 7 bases from V and 10 bases from J; junction bases left unmatched: 14. The CDR3 runs to 15 residues. CDR3 sequence reads: CASTIGGGGAHEQFF. DNA for the CDR3: TGTGCCAGCACCATAGGTGGCGGGGGGGCACACGAGCAGTTCTTC.

This clonotype was detected ten times or more. The chain employs TRBV12-3 or TRBV12-4 and TRBJ2-5, with D possibly being TRBD2 (7 bases). CDR3 length: 16 amino acids. V was shortened by 1 base and J by 4 bases, with 16 bases between the two germline ends. CDR3 DNA sequence: TGTGCCAGCAGTTTAGGGCTCGCGGGGGCGGGAGAGACCCAGTACTTC. Its translation: CASSLGLAGAGETQYF.

The chain has TRBV20-1 and TRBJ2-1; 10 bases are shared with TRBD1. The CDR3 is 12 residues long. CDR1 DFQATT and CDR2 SNEGSKA come from the germline V gene (reference sequence). V lost 6 bases to trimming and J lost 8 bases; unmatched junction nucleotides: 4. As DNA, the CDR3 is TGCAGTGCCCGACAGGGGGCGGATGAGCAGTTCTTC. This codes for CSARQGADEQFF.

This clonotype was recorded at least ten times. V gene TRBV4-1 combines with J gene TRBJ2-2, with D perhaps TRBD1 or TRBD2 (6 bases each). The CDR3 has 14 amino acids. In germline, CDR1 is MGHRA, CDR2 YSYEKL. V shed 2 bases and J shed 4 bases, with 8 bases lying between them. This chain's CDR3 is CASSQPGATGELFF. Here the CDR3 DNA reads TGCGCCAGCAGCCAACCGGGGGCCACCGGGGAGCTGTTTTTT.

This clonotype was seen many times. This chain uses TRBV6-2 or TRBV6-3 with TRBJ2-2, with 7 nucleotides matching TRBD1. The J segment lost 0 bases and the V segment lost 5 bases, leaving 3 bases of the junction unmatched. Germline V gives CDR1 MNHEY, CDR2 SVGEGT. The CDR3 loop spans 15 amino acids. CDR3 DNA: TGTGCCAGCAGTCCCGGGACAGCGAACACCGGGGAGCTGTTTTTT. This gives the protein CASSPGTANTGELFF.

In DNA, the CDR3 is TGTGCCAGCAGCTTAGAAGCCTTCGAGCAGTACTTC. It is translated as CASSLEAFEQYF. The V gene is TRBV7-8, the J gene TRBJ2-7; no firm D call. Trimming took off 1 base at V and 6 bases at J, with 7 bases between the two ends. Germline V gives CDR1 SGHVS, CDR2 FQNEAQ. The CDR3 runs 12 residues.

The CDR3 spells CASGTYGTEYGYTF. The CDR3 DNA reads TGTGCCAGCGGAACTTACGGGACAGAGTATGGCTACACCTTC. The chain links TRBV18 to TRBJ1-2, with TRBD1 matching over 7 bases. CDR1 KGHSH and CDR2 LQKENI come from the germline V gene. This CDR3 region has 14 residues. Trimming at V came to 8 bases and at J to 5 bases, leaving 11 bases not matched to a gene.

In DNA form, the CDR3 reads TGTGCCAGCAGCCGCGGCGACAGGGTCCAAGAGACCCAGTACTTC. This gives the protein CASSRGDRVQETQYF. This chain links TRBV11-2 with TRBJ2-5; 7 bases fit TRBD1. CDR3 length equals 15 residues. The V and J ends lost 5 bases and 1 base, in that order; junction bases with no gene match: 7. In germline, CDR1 is SGHAT, CDR2 FQNNGV.

The chain carries TRBV6-5 and TRBJ1-2; TRBD1 is a possible D gene (5 bases). V was clipped by 5 bases and J by 5 bases, with 15 bases between them. The CDR3 runs to 14 residues. Germline assignment: CDR1 MNHEY and CDR2 SVGAGI. The CDR3 DNA reads TGTGCCAGCAGTGAGACAGTAATTAAATATGGCTACACCTTC. This gives the protein CASSETVIKYGYTF.

The chain has TRBV29-1 and TRBJ1-1; D ambiguous. Trimming pared 4 bases from V and 5 bases from J, leaving 11 bases between. The germline V gene has CDR1 SQVTM and CDR2 ANQGSEA. This CDR3 is built from 12 residues. CDR3 nucleotides: TGCAGCGTTGTGGCCGGGCTTACTGAAGCTTTCTTT. Encoded protein: CSVVAGLTEAFF.

This chain connects TRBV7-2 to TRBJ1-5; the D is unclear. Trimming took 5 bases from V and 2 from J, leaving 13 bases between them. This CDR3 comprises 15 residues. In germline, CDR1 is SGHTA, CDR2 FQGNSA. The CDR3 DNA reads TGTGCCAGCAGCCCCCAGCTAGCGCGCAATCAGCCCCAGCATTTT. Protein product: CASSPQLARNQPQHF.

A few counts support this clonotype. The chain uses TRBV7-2 and TRBJ2-2; 9 bases are a match to TRBD1. This CDR3 is built from 15 residues. Per the germline V gene, CDR1 is SGHTA and CDR2 is FQGNSA. The V gene end was trimmed by 3 bases and the J gene end by 7 bases; junction bases not matched to a gene: 6. The CDR3, as DNA: TGTGCCAGCAGCTTTGAACAGGGGGCGCGCGGGGAGCTGTTTTTT. Translated: CASSFEQGARGELFF.

This clonotype occurred a few times. The chain recombines TRBV5-6 with TRBJ1-5; D is unclear. CDR1 and CDR2 from the germline V gene are SGHDT and YYEEEE. This CDR3 contains 15 residues. Trimming shortened V by 1 base and J by 3 bases, and 11 bases separated the two germline ends. The CDR3 DNA is TGTGCCAGCAGCTTGTTTGGGCGGTTCAATCAGCCCCAGCATTTT. It encodes CASSLFGRFNQPQHF.

This clonotype was counted only a few times. This chain uses TRBV20-1 with TRBJ2-3; 8 bases are shared with TRBD2. CDR1 and CDR2 (germline): DFQATT, SNEGSKA (reference sequence). Trimming cost V 3 bases and J 1 base; bases outside gene matches: 6. This CDR3 is built from 15 residues. CDR3 in DNA: TGCAGTGCTAGCGGGGGGGCCGACGGCACAGATACGCAGTATTTT. Protein: CSASGGADGTDTQYF.

This clonotype was seen many times. The chain couples TRBV5-6 to TRBJ1-1; 8 bases map to TRBD1. The germline V gene encodes CDR1 SGHDT and CDR2 YYEEEE. Trimming at V came to 2 bases and at J to 2 bases, leaving 2 bases not matched to a gene. The CDR3 is made up of 14 amino acids. The CDR3 nucleotides are TGTGCCAGCAGCTTCGGGACAGGAAACACTGAAGCTTTCTTT. Protein sequence: CASSFGTGNTEAFF.

This clonotype appeared many times. J is TRBJ2-1 and V is TRBV7-9; TRBD2 might be the D (5 bases). Per germline, CDR1 SEHNR and CDR2 FQNEAQ (reference sequence). This CDR3 has 14 amino acids. V was cut by 2 bases and J by 6 bases, with 11 bases left in between. The CDR3: CASSLWGESNEQFF. CDR3 bases: TGTGCCAGCAGCTTATGGGGAGAGAGCAATGAGCAGTTCTTC.

This sequence joins TRBV29-1 and TRBJ2-1, with 12 positions matching TRBD1. V was pared by 8 bases and J by 2 bases, with 10 bases of the junction left unmatched. The germline gives CDR1 SQVTM, CDR2 ANQGSEA. There are 16 residues in the CDR3. The CDR3: CSIPGQGATTYNEQFF. DNA for the CDR3: TGCAGCATTCCGGGACAGGGGGCGACTACCTACAATGAGCAGTTCTTC.

Only a few counts were recorded for this clonotype. The V and J genes are TRBV20-1 and TRBJ1-1, with 9 nucleotides matching TRBD1. The CDR3 loop spans 13 amino acids. Germline lookup yields CDR1 DFQATT and CDR2 SNEGSKA (reference sequence). The V and J ends lost 4 bases and 6 bases, in that order; junction bases with no gene match: 6. This chain's CDR3 is CSATKQGASEAFF. For the CDR3, the DNA is TGCAGTGCTACAAAACAGGGGGCTTCTGAAGCTTTCTTT.

This clonotype was counted only a few times. V and J are TRBV20-1 and TRBJ2-5; no definite D call. Per germline, CDR1 DFQATT and CDR2 SNEGSKA (reference sequence). Deletions cut 2 bases from V and 2 bases from J, with 9 bases between. The CDR3 length is 13 residues. CDR3 residues: CSARRAVQETQYF. The CDR3 DNA reads TGCAGTGCTAGAAGGGCAGTACAAGAGACCCAGTACTTC.

This clonotype came up a few times. V and J are TRBV7-2 and TRBJ1-2; no firm D call. The CDR3 sequence is 13 residues long. With 5 bases removed from V and 6 bases from J, the gap between germline ends came to 13 bases. Germline loops: CDR1 SGHTA, CDR2 FQGNSA. CDR3 in DNA: TGTGCCAGCAGCCCTACCCCCCAGGATGGCTACACCTTC. The encoded protein is CASSPTPQDGYTF.

This clonotype was observed many times. The rearrangement uses TRBV19 and TRBJ2-2; TRBD1 matches at 8 bases. The V and J ends lost 0 bases and 7 bases, in that order; junction bases with no gene match: 4. This CDR3 is 15 amino acids long. Germline CDR1 reads LNHDA; CDR2 reads SQIVND (reference sequence). In DNA form, the CDR3 reads TGTGCCAGTAGTATAGAGGACAGGGTAAACGGGGAGCTGTTTTTT. Its protein product is CASSIEDRVNGELFF.

This chain joins TRBV30 and TRBJ2-5, with 10 positions matching TRBD1. The length of the CDR3 is 14 residues. Per the germline V gene, CDR1 is GTSNPN and CDR2 is SVGIG (reference sequence). The junction had 8 bases not matched to a gene; V was cut back by 5 bases and J by 5 bases. The DNA for the CDR3 is TGTGCCTGGGGCGGGGACAGGGGCACGGAGACCCAGTACTTC. Encoded protein: CAWGGDRGTETQYF.

The chain is built from TRBV7-9 and TRBJ2-7; D may be TRBD1 (7 bases). Germline CDR1 and CDR2: SEHNR and FQNEAQ (reference sequence). The CDR3 runs 16 residues. Trimming left V 5 bases short and J 6 bases short, with 23 bases between. The CDR3: CASSPRRAGGMSEQYF. The DNA of the CDR3 is TGTGCCAGCAGCCCCAGAAGGGCAGGGGGGATGTCCGAGCAGTACTTC. Full variable domain (rest looked up from reference TRBV7-9 and TRBJ2-7): DTGVSQNPRHKITKRGQNVTFRCDPISEHNRLYWYRQTLGQGPEFLTYFQNEAQLEKSRLLSDRFSAERPKGSFSTLEIQRTEQGDSAMYLCASSPRRAGGMSEQYFGPGTRLTVT.

The chain couples TRBV4-2 to TRBJ1-2; 7 bases map to TRBD1. There are 12 residues in the CDR3. The junction had 6 bases not matched to a gene; V was cut back by 6 bases and J by 8 bases. CDR1 is LGHNA, CDR2 YNFKEQ, per germline. The CDR3: CASRDRPGGYTF. The CDR3 coding sequence is TGTGCCAGCAGGGACAGGCCGGGGGGCTACACCTTC.

The chain combines TRBV6-2 or TRBV6-3 with TRBJ2-3, with D perhaps TRBD2 (5 bases). The CDR3 totals 14 residues. CDR1 is MNHEY, CDR2 SVGEGT, per germline. Trimming took off 6 bases at V and 4 bases at J, with 14 bases between the two ends. The CDR3 DNA is TGTGCCAGCAGAAAAGAGGGTCTCTCAGATACGCAGTATTTT. Protein: CASRKEGLSDTQYF.

This clonotype showed up many times. V usage is TRBV6-5 and J usage is TRBJ1-3; D is unresolved. Germline V gene lookup returns CDR1 MNHEY and CDR2 SVGAGI. This CDR3 region has 15 residues. Between the trimmed V and J ends, which lost 2 bases and 0 bases, there was a span of 8 bases. CDR3: CASSYDGNSGNTIYF. As DNA, the CDR3 is TGTGCCAGCAGTTACGACGGGAACTCTGGAAACACCATATATTTT.

The genes are TRBV13 and TRBJ2-3, with 7 bases that match TRBD2. Germline CDR1 and CDR2: PRHDT and FYEKMQ (reference sequence). Trimming cost V 5 bases and J 2 bases; bases outside gene matches: 10. The CDR3 contains 16 residues. The CDR3 protein is CASSPPLAEFTDTQYF. The CDR3 DNA reads TGTGCCAGCAGCCCGCCCCTAGCGGAGTTCACAGATACGCAGTATTTT. Based on the CDR3 plus reference TRBV13 and TRBJ2-3, the full variable domain is AAGVIQSPRHLIKEKRETATLKCYPIPRHDTVYWYQQGPGQDPQFLISFYEKMQSDKGSIPDRFSAQQFSDYHSELNMSSLELGDSALYFCASSPPLAEFTDTQYFGPGTRLTVL.

The rearrangement uses TRBV3-1 and TRBJ1-6; D call uncertain. Germline V lookup: CDR1 LGHDT, CDR2 YNNKEL (reference sequence). The CDR3 spans 14 residues. The ends were cut back, 1 base at V and 5 bases at J, with 6 bases in the middle. This CDR3 is CASSQGVDNSPLHF. DNA for the CDR3: TGTGCCAGCAGCCAAGGGGTAGATAATTCACCCCTCCACTTT.